The T cell receptor beta chain under discussion was sequenced for a study of T cells and Merkel cell carcinoma outcomes. The germline gives CDR1 MNHEY, CDR2 SVGAGI. Trimming removed 0 bases at V and 10 bases at J, with 12 bases between. The CDR3 is 13 amino acids. This table comes from immunoSEQ multiplex PCR, and its TCRdb copy is limited to in-frame clones, with some not included. The sample records approximately 20,000 clones, almost 85% being singletons. Comments on this clone: Its antigen is undetermined.

Study results and caveats: Repertoire plus T-cell density reportedly predicted Merkel cell carcinoma outcomes.

This chain uses TRBV6-5 with TRBJ1-2; D is possibly TRBD1 (5 bases). This TCR came from a human donor with Merkel cell carcinoma. Input material: tumor tissue from Merkel cell carcinoma. CDR3 coding DNA: TGTGCCAGCAGTTACTCCAGGGCCAATGACTACACCTTC. It translates to CASSYSRANDYTF.